These 31 T cell receptor beta chains were sequenced from one sample in a study of T cell repertoires in cytomegalovirus infection (dated by TCRdb to about 2019). TCRdb lists the instrument as Illumina HiSeq 1500. TCRdb's own reprocessing of the public reads used fastp at Q25 and MiXCR and kept productive beta chains. One record per CDR3 amino acid sequence lists the most common genes and DNA. This sample gives about 300,000 distinct CDR3 sequences in total; roughly 25% of them show up just once. The ten largest clones take up roughly 14% of the sample. The sequenced sample was PBMCs. Every receptor here comes from a human donor in good health (CMV status not recorded). Some clones in this sample may be carry-over from other donors' samples.

This clonotype was counted a few times. V usage is TRBV7-9 and J usage is TRBJ2-5; 7 nucleotides match TRBD1. Per the germline V gene, CDR1 is SEHNR and CDR2 is FQNEAQ (reference sequence). The CDR3 spans 16 residues. With 5 bases clipped from V and 5 bases from J, the junction kept 14 bases outside the gene matches. In DNA form, the CDR3 reads TGTGCCAGCAGCCCTGGGACAGCCGGGTCAGGGGAGACCCAGTACTTC. This codes for CASSPGTAGSGETQYF.

The chain joins TRBV12-3 or TRBV12-4 to TRBJ2-7; the D is unclear. CDR3 length equals 14 residues. V was cut by 6 bases and J by 5 bases, with 17 bases left in between. As DNA, the CDR3 is TGTGCCAGCAGGAAAACAGAGGCTGAAAACGAGCAGTACTTC. It encodes CASRKTEAENEQYF.

The rearrangement joins TRBV28 to TRBJ2-3; 10 positions match TRBD1. The germline CDR1 and CDR2 sequences are MDHEN and SYDVKM. The V and J ends lost 5 bases and 0 bases, in that order; junction bases with no gene match: 8. The CDR3 consists of 17 residues. The CDR3 DNA sequence: TGTGCCAGCAGTCCCTATGGGACAGGGGTAAGCACAGATACGCAGTATTTT. This translates into CASSPYGTGVSTDTQYF.

At least ten counts were recorded for this clonotype. The J gene is TRBJ2-3, the V gene TRBV7-2; 12 nucleotides align to TRBD2. J lost 2 bases, V lost 5 bases, and 5 bases had no gene match. Germline V gene lookup returns CDR1 SGHTA and CDR2 FQGNSA. The CDR3 totals 16 residues. DNA for the CDR3: TGTGCCAGCAGCCCGGGACTAGCGGGCGCCACAGATACGCAGTATTTT. This sequence encodes CASSPGLAGATDTQYF.

In this sample, this clonotype turned up a few times. The rearrangement uses TRBV4-1 and TRBJ2-1; perhaps TRBD2 as D (7 bases). The V gene's germline CDR1 is MGHRA and CDR2 YSYEKL. Trimming pared 3 bases from V and 0 bases from J, leaving 15 bases between. The CDR3 runs 17 residues. The CDR3 DNA reads as TGCGCCAGCAGCCAGTTCACTCGGGGGGCCTCCTACAATGAGCAGTTCTTC. Protein: CASSQFTRGASYNEQFF.

This clonotype was recorded a few times. The rearrangement links TRBV5-6 to TRBJ1-5; 8 positions match TRBD1. Germline CDR1 is SGHDT and CDR2 is YYEEEE. This CDR3 has 15 amino acids. With 4 bases clipped from V and 2 bases from J, the junction kept 5 bases outside the gene matches. The CDR3 loop reads CASSHKTGGNQPQHF. The CDR3 coding sequence is TGTGCCAGCAGCCACAAGACAGGGGGCAATCAGCCCCAGCATTTT.

This clonotype was seen a handful of times. The chain joins TRBV9 to TRBJ2-7; D unclear. Between the trimmed V and J ends, which lost 0 bases and 3 bases, there was a span of 10 bases. This CDR3 comprises 14 residues. From germline, CDR1 is SGDLS and CDR2 YYNGEE. CDR3 residues: CASSVAPSGYEQYF. As DNA, the CDR3 is TGTGCCAGCAGCGTAGCCCCCTCGGGCTACGAGCAGTACTTC.

This rearrangement joins TRBV12-3 or TRBV12-4 to TRBJ1-5; D unclear. The CDR3 loop spans 15 amino acids. Between the trimmed V and J ends, which lost 2 bases and 2 bases, there was a span of 10 bases. The CDR3 DNA follows: TGTGCCAGCAGTTTAAAACAGAGGGGCAATCAGCCCCAGCATTTT. Protein product: CASSLKQRGNQPQHF.

This sequence joins TRBV20-1 and TRBJ1-2, with no clear D. There are 14 residues in the CDR3. Germline CDR1 and CDR2: DFQATT and SNEGSKA (reference sequence). The V gene lost 7 bases and the J gene lost 3 bases, with 18 bases spanning the gap. The CDR3 spells CSGSTATEDYGYTF. In nucleotides, the CDR3 is TGCAGTGGGAGCACAGCAACCGAGGACTATGGCTACACCTTC.

The rearrangement links TRBV6-2 or TRBV6-3 to TRBJ2-1; the match to TRBD2 covers 8 bases. This CDR3 has 14 amino acids. The V gene's germline CDR1 is MNHEY and CDR2 SVGEGT. The trim removed 5 bases at V and 4 bases at J, leaving 4 bases unmatched. The CDR3 here is CASSDVAGYNEQFF. In nucleotides, the CDR3 is TGTGCCAGCAGTGACGTAGCGGGGTACAATGAGCAGTTCTTC.

This clonotype was counted at least ten times. The chain combines TRBV7-3 with TRBJ2-1, with 10 bases identical to TRBD2. The CDR3 loop spans 16 amino acids. The V gene end was trimmed by 5 bases and the J gene end by 4 bases; junction bases not matched to a gene: 8. Germline loops: CDR1 SGHTA, CDR2 FQGTGA. DNA of the CDR3: TGTGCCAGCAGCGCAGTTGGGACTAGCGTATACAATGAGCAGTTCTTC. It codes for CASSAVGTSVYNEQFF.

This clonotype has ten or more counts. This chain uses TRBV7-9 with TRBJ2-2; 10 bases fit TRBD1. The V and J ends lost 6 bases and 5 bases, in that order; junction bases with no gene match: 6. Per germline, CDR1 SEHNR and CDR2 FQNEAQ (reference sequence). The CDR3 contains 15 residues. The CDR3 DNA reads as TGTGCCAGCAGACAACCGGGACAGGGGACCGGGGAGCTGTTTTTT. Protein: CASRQPGQGTGELFF. Drawing the rest from reference TRBV7-9 and TRBJ2-2, the complete variable domain is DTGVSQNPRHKITKRGQNVTFRCDPISEHNRLYWYRQTLGQGPEFLTYFQNEAQLEKSRLLSDRFSAERPKGSFSTLEIQRTEQGDSAMYLCASRQPGQGTGELFFGEGSRLTVL.

A few counts support this clonotype. The J gene is TRBJ1-1, the V gene TRBV7-6; a weak D match, TRBD1 (5 bases). Trimming removed 1 base from V and 5 bases from J, with 8 bases in between. The CDR3 spans 13 residues. Germline V gives CDR1 SGHVS, CDR2 FNYEAQ. Here the CDR3 reads CASSLEAGTEAFF. The CDR3 DNA reads TGTGCCAGCAGCTTAGAAGCAGGGACTGAAGCTTTCTTT.

This clonotype was observed at least ten times. The gene calls are TRBV28 and TRBJ1-1; 7 positions match TRBD1. Germline CDR1 reads MDHEN; CDR2 reads SYDVKM. V trimming: 7 bases; J trimming: 6 bases; junction bases outside the gene matches: 8. CDR3 length equals 13 residues. For the CDR3, the DNA is TGTGCCAGCACCCCGGGACAGCTAGCTGAAGCTTTCTTT. Protein: CASTPGQLAEAFF.

J is TRBJ1-5 and V is TRBV18, with 11 positions matching TRBD1. Per germline, CDR1 KGHSH and CDR2 LQKENI. The length of the CDR3 is 16 residues. V dropped 3 bases and J dropped 6; count of bases not matched to a gene: 7. The CDR3 loop reads CASSPSGQGAGQPQHF. As DNA, the CDR3 is TGTGCCAGCTCACCTTCTGGACAGGGGGCGGGTCAGCCCCAGCATTTT.

CDR3 in amino acids: CASSLEAQGAYGYTF. CDR3 nucleotide sequence: TGTGCCAGCAGCTTAGAGGCACAGGGGGCGTATGGCTACACCTTC. The rearrangement joins TRBV7-2 to TRBJ1-2; 9 positions agree with TRBD1. The junction had 5 bases not matched to a gene; V was cut back by 1 base and J by 5 bases. This CDR3 comprises 15 residues. Germline loops: CDR1 SGHTA, CDR2 FQGNSA.

This clonotype was counted only a few times. V and J are TRBV10-3 and TRBJ2-1; 12 bases are shared with TRBD1. Germline lookup yields CDR1 ENHRY and CDR2 SYGVKD. The V and J ends lost 11 bases and 6 bases, in that order; junction bases with no gene match: 8. The CDR3 is 14 amino acids. The CDR3 nucleotides read TGTGCCTCTAGAGGGGACAGGGGGCCCAATGAGCAGTTCTTC. It codes for CASRGDRGPNEQFF.

This clonotype was counted many times. The gene calls are TRBV19 and TRBJ2-2, with D possibly being TRBD2 (5 bases). The CDR3 consists of 15 residues. Germline-derived CDR1 and CDR2 are LNHDA and SQIVND (reference sequence). Trimming took off 7 bases at V and 0 bases at J, with 12 bases between the two ends. CDR3 sequence reads: CASTLGGSNTGELFF. CDR3 DNA: TGTGCCAGTACCCTTGGAGGATCGAACACCGGGGAGCTGTTTTTT.

This chain joins TRBV5-4 and TRBJ2-1; perhaps TRBD2 as D (6 bases). Germline V gene sequence: CDR1 SGHNT, CDR2 YYREEE (reference sequence). The CDR3 extends over 14 amino acids. V dropped 0 bases and J dropped 5 bases, with 9 bases sitting between them. The CDR3 bases are TGTGCCAGCAGCTTGGGACTAGTAGACAATGAGCAGTTCTTC. It is translated as CASSLGLVDNEQFF.

CDR3 coding DNA: TGTGCCACCGCGACAACAGGGGGCGCGGTTGATGAGCAGTTCTTC. Translating it yields CATATTGGAVDEQFF. V gene TRBV24-1 combines with J gene TRBJ2-1; the match to TRBD1 covers 9 bases. The V and J ends lost 9 bases and 8 bases, in that order; junction bases with no gene match: 13. Germline lookup yields CDR1 KGHDR and CDR2 SFDVKD. CDR3 length: 15 residues.

This clonotype is classed as medium-sized. This rearrangement joins TRBV7-3 to TRBJ2-6; D is undetermined. This CDR3 has 14 amino acids. Trimming took off 1 base at V and 4 bases at J, with 5 bases between the two ends. CDR1 SGHTA and CDR2 FQGTGA come from the germline V gene. The CDR3 reads CASSLMGGANVLTF. CDR3 DNA sequence: TGTGCCAGCAGCTTAATGGGAGGGGCCAACGTCCTGACTTTC.

The chain is built from TRBV27 and TRBJ2-1; tentative D call: TRBD2 (6 bases). Trimming took 2 bases from V and 9 from J, leaving 14 bases between them. The CDR3 is 14 amino acids. Germline V gene lookup returns CDR1 MNHEY and CDR2 SMNVEV (reference sequence). The CDR3 loop is CASSLGGTSTEQFF. The CDR3 bases are TGTGCCAGCAGTTTAGGGGGAACTAGCACTGAGCAGTTCTTC.

This clonotype was seen ten or more times. The chain joins TRBV7-2 to TRBJ1-6; no clear D gene. Trimming removed 0 bases from V and 7 bases from J, with 13 bases in between. This CDR3 has 16 residues. Germline CDR1 SGHTA, CDR2 FQGNSA. The DNA of the CDR3 is TGTGCCAGCAGCTTAGCCGTCGGACCGACAAATTCACCCCTCCACTTT. Residues: CASSLAVGPTNSPLHF.

The CDR3 loop reads CASSLITGGPTQYF. The CDR3 region has the DNA TGTGCCAGCAGTTTAATAACGGGTGGGCCGACCCAGTACTTC. This rearrangement joins TRBV28 to TRBJ2-5; D uncertain. The CDR3 length is 14 residues. V shed 2 bases and J shed 7 bases, with 14 bases lying between them. Germline-derived CDR1 and CDR2 are MDHEN and SYDVKM.

This chain joins TRBV6-4 and TRBJ2-1; D is perhaps TRBD1 (6 bases). There are 14 residues in the CDR3. V lost 2 bases and J lost 7, with 12 bases in between. CDR1 and CDR2 (germline): MRHNA, SNTAGT. CDR3 in DNA: TGTGCCAGCAGTGACACGACAGGAATTAATGAGCAGTTCTTC. Its protein product is CASSDTTGINEQFF.

This clonotype was recorded at least ten times. The chain carries TRBV7-2 and TRBJ1-6; no reliable D call. Trimming took 1 base from V and 6 from J, leaving 7 bases between them. CDR1 SGHTA and CDR2 FQGNSA come from the germline V gene. The CDR3 totals 14 residues. Written as DNA, the CDR3 is TGTGCCAGCAGCTTAGGACGCAGTAATTCACCCCTCCACTTT. Protein sequence: CASSLGRSNSPLHF.

This clonotype was detected only a few times. The chain has TRBV12-3 or TRBV12-4 and TRBJ2-7, with D perhaps TRBD1 (7 bases). CDR3 length: 15 amino acids. The V end was cut by 6 bases, the J end by 2 bases, with 17 bases between. The CDR3 coding sequence is TGTGCCAGCAGCCTCCGGACAGGACTAACCTACGAGCAGTACTTC. This sequence encodes CASSLRTGLTYEQYF.

This clonotype has only a few counts. This chain connects TRBV5-6 to TRBJ2-7; possible D gene TRBD2, 5 bases. V lost 4 bases and J lost 3, with 11 bases in between. Germline V gene lookup returns CDR1 SGHDT and CDR2 YYEEEE. This CDR3 is 13 amino acids long. DNA of the CDR3: TGTGCCAGCAGCGAGACTACTAGCTACGAGCAGTACTTC. It is translated as CASSETTSYEQYF.

V gene TRBV14 combines with J gene TRBJ1-1, with D tentatively TRBD1 (6 bases). Trimming left V 4 bases short and J 10 bases short, with 19 bases between. Germline V gives CDR1 SGHDN, CDR2 FVKESK. The CDR3 consists of 14 residues. The CDR3 DNA reads TGTGCCAGCAGCCCGTTTCGCTTCAGGGGTGGAGCTTTCTTT. Protein: CASSPFRFRGGAFF.

CDR3 protein: CSVEGDTEQFF. The DNA for the CDR3 is TGCAGCGTTGAAGGCGATACTGAGCAGTTCTTC. The V gene is TRBV29-1, the J gene TRBJ2-1, with D unresolved. Trimming stripped 1 base from V and 9 bases from J, with 7 bases between. The CDR3 sequence is 11 residues long. Germline values: CDR1 SQVTM, CDR2 ANQGSEA.

This clonotype was detected only a few times. The CDR3 region is CASSGAGPADTEAFF. The CDR3 DNA sequence: TGTGCCAGCAGTGGCGCAGGCCCAGCGGACACTGAAGCTTTCTTT. The gene calls are TRBV25-1 and TRBJ1-1, with D hard to call. The CDR3 is made up of 15 amino acids. The germline CDR1 and CDR2 sequences are MGHDK and SYGVNS. V lost 4 bases and J lost 3, with 15 bases in between.